This entry is about one T cell receptor beta chain. The data belong to a study of control samples from healthy donors and cancer patients. Generated by immunoSEQ multiplex PCR, the TCRdb table keeps only in-frame clones and is missing some. The sample carries 65,000 to 95,000 clones, 70% to 90% recorded once. Sequenced material: blood. The TCR was taken from a man aged 45-60 years in good health.

The CDR3 DNA sequence: TGTGCCAGCACCTCCTCCGGGGATGAGCAGTTCTTC. It yields the protein CASTSSGDEQFF. The V call is TRBV6-6, the J call TRBJ2-1; a weak D match, TRBD2 (5 bases). The CDR3 totals 12 residues. In germline, CDR1 is MNHNY, CDR2 SVGAGI (reference sequence). V was shortened by 7 bases and J by 8 bases, with 12 bases between the two germline ends.